The rows below give T cell receptor beta chains drawn from one sample of a study of blood T cell repertoires in COVID-19. The assay was immunoSEQ multiplex PCR, and TCRdb's table has in-frame clones only and misses some. The sample carries some 60,000 clones, roughly 90% recorded once. Sequenced sample: peripheral blood. The receptors derive from a human donor in a cohort sampled during active COVID-19. Each CDR3 is given with its conserved first and last residue. A D gene is named only where the DNA matches it firmly. Clone size is not always given. Where it is, it says once, few, many or a class for expanded clones.

CDR3nt	CDR3aa	v_gene	abundance	d_gene	j_gene
TGTGCCAGCAGTTACTCGTCCGGGAGGGTCGGCGAGCAGTTCTTC	CASSYSSGRVGEQFF	TRBV6-5	.	TRBD2	TRBJ2-1
TGTGCCAGTAGTCCCGGGACAGGGGGCAGGGAGACCCAGTACTTC	CASSPGTGGRETQYF	TRBV19	.	TRBD1	TRBJ2-5
TGTGCCAGCAACCGCAGGGGTAGTGATCAGCCCCAGCATTTT	CASNRRGSDQPQHF	TRBV9	.	.	TRBJ1-5
TGTGCCAGCAGCATGGACAGAAATAGCAATCAGCCCCAGCATTTT	CASSMDRNSNQPQHF	TRBV2	.	.	TRBJ1-5
TGTGCCAGTAGTATCAAGGCGGGAGGGCCAGCAGATACGCAGTATTTT	CASSIKAGGPADTQYF	TRBV19	.	TRBD2	TRBJ2-3
TGTGCCAGCAGCCGAGGACAGGGGGGGTTGGTTCGCTATGGCTACACCTTC	CASSRGQGGLVRYGYTF	TRBV6-6	once	TRBD1	TRBJ1-2
TGTGCCAGCACCCCTGCGGGGGGCAATCAGCCCCAGCATTTT	CASTPAGGNQPQHF	TRBV5-5	.	.	TRBJ1-5
TGCGCCAGCAGCCCCCATGACAGGGGAGAGACCCAGTACTTC	CASSPHDRGETQYF	TRBV5-1	once	TRBD1	TRBJ2-5
TGTGCCAGCAGCCCAACGAAGGGAGTGGGGACAGGGGGAATTTCACCCCTCCACTTT	CASSPTKGVGTGGISPLHF	TRBV27	.	TRBD1	TRBJ1-6
TGTGCCAGCAGCTCAGACAGAATTTTATATGGCTACACCTTC	CASSSDRILYGYTF	TRBV11-2	.	.	TRBJ1-2
TGTGCCAGCTCAGGACAGGGGGCGAGCAATCAGCCCCAGCATTTT	CASSGQGASNQPQHF	TRBV18	.	TRBD1	TRBJ1-5
TGTGCCAGTAGTCTCTTGGAGCGATCAGGGGTTGAGACCCAGTACTTC	CASSLLERSGVETQYF	TRBV19	.	.	TRBJ2-5
TGCAGCGTTGAAGAACTAGTGAAAGAGACCCAGTACTTC	CSVEELVKETQYF	TRBV29-1	.	.	TRBJ2-5
TGTGCCAGCAGCTTGTGGGGGGGAGAGACCCAGTACTTC	CASSLWGGETQYF	TRBV5-6	.	TRBD2	TRBJ2-5
TGTGCCAGCAGTGAAGCACCCGGAGGCAACAATCAGCCCCAGCATTTT	CASSEAPGGNNQPQHF	TRBV6-1	.	.	TRBJ1-5
TGTGCCAGCAGCCAAGAGGGGGGTGCAACTAATGAAAAACTGTTTTTT	CASSQEGGATNEKLFF	TRBV4-2	.	.	TRBJ1-4
TGTGCCAGCAGCCCTTCTTGGGGGGGCACAGATACGCAGTATTTT	CASSPSWGGTDTQYF	TRBV14	.	.	TRBJ2-3
TGTGCCAGCAGTTTAGGGGGACAGGGGGCTGAGACCCAGTACTTC	CASSLGGQGAETQYF	TRBV28	.	TRBD1	TRBJ2-5
TGTGCCAGCAGCTTAGCGGGCTTTACGGCCTCTGGGGCCAACGTCCTGACTTTC	CASSLAGFTASGANVLTF	TRBV7-2	.	.	TRBJ2-6
TGTGCCAGTAGTATCCGTCAGGGTAGGAATCAGCCCCAGCATTTT	CASSIRQGRNQPQHF	TRBV19	.	.	TRBJ1-5
TGTGCCAGCAGTCTGACAGAGCGTCTATTCTTC	CASSLTERLFF	TRBV2	.	.	TRBJ1-2
TGTGCCAGCAGTGAAGATGGGGCGGCGAACACTGAAGCTTTCTTT	CASSEDGAANTEAFF	TRBV2	.	.	TRBJ1-1
TGTGCCAGCAGCCGCGGACTAGCGGGGGGGGGAGAAATCGATGAGCAGTTCTTC	CASSRGLAGGGEIDEQFF	TRBV5-4	.	TRBD2	TRBJ2-1
TGTGCCAGCAGTTCCAAGCCCGACGGGGGCAATCAGCCCCAGCATTTT	CASSSKPDGGNQPQHF	TRBV6-5	.	.	TRBJ1-5
TGTGCTAGTGGTTTGGTAAAGGGACTAGCGGGTCCCGGGGAGCTGTTTTTT	CASGLVKGLAGPGELFF	TRBV12-5	.	TRBD2	TRBJ2-2
TGTGCCATCAGTGAGTCAGAGCTGGTCCATGAGCAGTTCTTC	CAISESELVHEQFF	TRBV10-3	once	.	TRBJ2-1
TGCGCCAGCAGCCAAGGGGGGGGTGGCCGCGGTGGTGGGAACGAGCAGTACTTC	CASSQGGGGRGGGNEQYF	TRBV4-1	.	TRBD2	TRBJ2-7
TGTGCCAGCAGTGACAACAGGGCTTCAGGCTCTGGAAACACCATATATTTT	CASSDNRASGSGNTIYF	TRBV6-1	.	.	TRBJ1-3
TGTGCCAGCAGTCTAGCGGGAGGGCCAGTAGGTGAGCAGTTCTTC	CASSLAGGPVGEQFF	TRBV27	few	TRBD2	TRBJ2-1
TGTGCCAGCAGTTTCCAACAGCCCCAGCATTTT	CASSFQQPQHF	TRBV28	.	.	TRBJ1-5
TGTGCCAGCAATAACAAGGAGATGGGTTACAATGAGCAGTTCTTC	CASNNKEMGYNEQFF	TRBV6-8	.	.	TRBJ2-1
TGTGCCAGTAGTCACAACCAGGGGGGCGAGAACGGGACCCAGTACTTC	CASSHNQGGENGTQYF	TRBV19	.	.	TRBJ2-5
TGTGCCAGCAGCCCCTCGGGCAATGAGCAGTTCTTC	CASSPSGNEQFF	TRBV14	once	.	TRBJ2-1
TGTGCCACGGCGGCGAACCAAGAGACCCAGTACTTC	CATAANQETQYF	TRBV19	.	.	TRBJ2-5
TGTGCCAGCAGTCAAAGGACACCGATGAGGACCGGGGAGCTGTTTTTT	CASSQRTPMRTGELFF	TRBV28	few	.	TRBJ2-2
TGTGCCAGCAGCGGGACATCGGTCTACGAGCAGTACTTC	CASSGTSVYEQYF	TRBV7-9	.	.	TRBJ2-7
TGTGCCAGCACTCGACCGGGACACCCCTATGGCTACACCTTC	CASTRPGHPYGYTF	TRBV6-5	.	.	TRBJ1-2
TGTGCCAGCAGTAGGAGCTCTGGGGCCAACGTCCTGACTTTC	CASSRSSGANVLTF	TRBV6-5	.	.	TRBJ2-6
TGCGCCAGCAGCCCAACTAGCGGAGCGAGATTTAACACCGGGGAGCTGTTTTTT	CASSPTSGARFNTGELFF	TRBV5-1	.	TRBD2	TRBJ2-2
TGTGCCAGCGGTAGGGGGGGGAACACTGAAGCTTTCTTT	CASGRGGNTEAFF	TRBV6-5	.	.	TRBJ1-1
TGTGCCAGCTTCCGGGACAGGGGGAATACAGATACGCAGTATTTT	CASFRDRGNTDTQYF	TRBV5-5	.	TRBD1	TRBJ2-3
TGTGCCGCGGAGGGACAGAGCTCCTACGAGCAGTACTTC	CAAEGQSSYEQYF	TRBV28	.	.	TRBJ2-7
TGTGCCAGCAGTTTAGCTTACTCCTACGAGCAGTACTTC	CASSLAYSYEQYF	TRBV12-3/TRBV12-4	.	.	TRBJ2-7
TGTGCCAGTAGTATCGCCGGGACAGAGACCTACGAGCAGTACTTC	CASSIAGTETYEQYF	TRBV19	.	TRBD1	TRBJ2-7